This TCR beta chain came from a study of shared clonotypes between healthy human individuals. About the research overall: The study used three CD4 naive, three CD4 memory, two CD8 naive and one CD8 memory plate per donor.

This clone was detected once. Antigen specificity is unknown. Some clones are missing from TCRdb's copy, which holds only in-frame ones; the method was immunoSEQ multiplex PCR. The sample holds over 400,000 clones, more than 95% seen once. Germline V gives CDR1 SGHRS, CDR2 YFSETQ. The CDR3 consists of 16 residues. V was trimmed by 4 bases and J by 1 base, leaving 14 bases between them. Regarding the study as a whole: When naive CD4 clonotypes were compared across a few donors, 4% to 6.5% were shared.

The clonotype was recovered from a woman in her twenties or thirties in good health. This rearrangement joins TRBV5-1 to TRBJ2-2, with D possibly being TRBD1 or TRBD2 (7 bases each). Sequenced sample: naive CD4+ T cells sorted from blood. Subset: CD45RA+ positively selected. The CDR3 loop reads CASSQSGTENTGELFF. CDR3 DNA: TGCGCCAGCAGCCAAAGCGGGACAGAGAACACCGGGGAGCTGTTTTTT.